This T cell receptor beta chain appears in the sequencing data of a study of blood T cell repertoires in COVID-19. Some clones are missing from TCRdb's copy, which holds only in-frame ones; the method was immunoSEQ multiplex PCR. Of 80,000 or so clones in the sample, roughly 85% were seen once. The sample taken for sequencing was peripheral blood. This TCR came from a man between 50 and 59 years old with COVID-19, enrolled during active disease.

CDR3 loop: CASNLGGGDTDTQYF. CDR3 nucleotides: TGTGCCAGCAACCTGGGAGGGGGAGACACAGATACGCAGTATTTT. This rearrangement joins TRBV28 to TRBJ2-3; a possible D gene is TRBD2 (7 bases). This CDR3 contains 15 residues. Germline V lookup: CDR1 MDHEN, CDR2 SYDVKM. The germline V and J ends were trimmed by 7 bases and 2 bases, with 16 bases remaining between them.